This TCR beta chain is drawn from a study of blood T cell repertoires in COVID-19. The table came from immunoSEQ multiplex PCR; TCRdb's copy has only in-frame clones and leaves some out. The sample holds some 210,000 clones, around 83% seen once. Germline V lookup: CDR1 SGHAT, CDR2 FQNNGV. Trimming took 11 bases from V and 4 from J, leaving 21 bases between them. CDR3 length equals 15 residues. The TCR was taken from a man aged 50 to 60 with active or convalescent COVID-19. The chain links TRBV11-2 to TRBJ1-3; no definite D call. Sequenced material: peripheral blood. CDR3 DNA: TGTGCCGCTAGTGGAAGGTTAATTGCAGGAAACACCATATATTTT. It translates to CAASGRLIAGNTIYF.